This T cell receptor (beta chain) originates from a study of T cell changes during pregnancy in multiple sclerosis. Sequenced by immunoSEQ multiplex PCR; TCRdb stores in-frame clones only, minus some. The sample holds about 92,000 clones, roughly 92% seen once. Germline V gene lookup returns CDR1 MNHEY and CDR2 SMNVEV (reference sequence). The CDR3 is 16 residues long. With 0 bases removed from V and 3 bases from J, the gap between germline ends came to 15 bases. The clonotype comes from a female donor with multiple sclerosis, enrolled in a pregnancy study. The rearrangement joins TRBV27 to TRBJ2-7; TRBD2 might be the D (5 bases). Sequences were derived from peripheral blood, sampled in the first trimester of pregnancy. DNA for the CDR3: TGTGCCAGCAGTTTATCCCCCGCGACGAGCGGCTACGAGCAGTACTTC. Its translation: CASSLSPATSGYEQYF.